Presented here are 10 T cell receptor beta chains from one specimen sequenced in a study of T cell responses to AZD1222 COVID-19 vaccine. TCRdb's table, derived via immunoSEQ multiplex PCR, lists solely in-frame clones and lacks some. The repertoire has around 140,000 clones, roughly 89% of them found once; the top ten carry approximately 6%. Sequenced here: peripheral blood, sampled on day 0 of AZD1222 vaccination. Receptors were obtained from an adult in good health.

This rearrangement joins TRBV2 to TRBJ1-6; D might be TRBD1 (5 bases). The V end was cut by 3 bases, the J end by 9 bases, with 15 bases between. The CDR3 extends over 15 amino acids. Germline V lookup: CDR1 SNHLY, CDR2 FYNNEI. The CDR3 region has the DNA TGTGCCAGCAGTGACAATAACAGGCAGGCTTCACCCCTCCACTTT. The encoded protein is CASSDNNRQASPLHF.

In this sample, this clone turned up a few times. The chain recombines TRBV7-2 with TRBJ2-5, with D possibly being TRBD2 (5 bases). The V end was cut by 6 bases, the J end by 5 bases, with 13 bases between. Germline V gene data show CDR1 as SGHTA and CDR2 as FQGNSA. This CDR3 has 13 residues. The CDR3 DNA reads as TGTGCCAGCAGGCCCACTAGTATGGAGACCCAGTACTTC. It is translated as CASRPTSMETQYF.

The chain uses TRBV7-8 and TRBJ1-5, with D possibly being TRBD1 (6 bases). The V end lost 1 base, the J end lost 7 bases, and 14 bases lay between the germline ends. Germline CDR1 and CDR2: SGHVS and FQNEAQ. The CDR3 spans 15 residues. The CDR3 is CASSLVEGGQQPQHF. CDR3 in DNA: TGTGCCAGCAGCTTAGTTGAGGGGGGTCAGCAGCCCCAGCATTTT.

V is TRBV30 and J is TRBJ1-6, with D maybe TRBD1 (5 bases). The V gene's germline CDR1 is GTSNPN and CDR2 SVGIG (reference sequence). V was trimmed by 2 bases and J by 9 bases, leaving 14 bases between them. The CDR3 extends over 14 amino acids. The CDR3 DNA follows: TGTGCCTGGAGTTGGGGCCAGAGGGGTTCACCCCTCCACTTT. It specifies CAWSWGQRGSPLHF.

The V call is TRBV27, the J call TRBJ2-7; 7 bases align to TRBD1. After removal of 1 base from V and 4 bases from J, the junction contained 1 base not matched to a gene. Germline-derived CDR1 and CDR2 are MNHEY and SMNVEV (reference sequence). The CDR3 totals 13 residues. CDR3 sequence: CASSLWTGYEQYF. CDR3 nucleotide sequence: TGTGCCAGCAGTTTATGGACAGGATACGAGCAGTACTTC.

This chain joins TRBV5-6 and TRBJ1-1; D possibly corresponds to TRBD1 (5 bases). V shed 1 base and J shed 4 bases, with 8 bases lying between them. Germline lookup yields CDR1 SGHDT and CDR2 YYEEEE. The CDR3 sequence is 13 residues long. The chain's CDR3 is CASSLPGGTEAFF. CDR3 DNA sequence: TGTGCCAGCAGCTTGCCGGGGGGCACTGAAGCTTTCTTT.

This clone was counted a single time. This CDR3 is CASSTERGLRGNTIYF. CDR3 in DNA: TGTGCCAGCAGCACCGAACGGGGGCTGAGGGGAAACACCATATATTTT. J is TRBJ1-3 and V is TRBV5-5, with D tentatively TRBD1 (6 bases). The CDR3 is 16 amino acids. V shed 4 bases and J shed 4 bases, with 18 bases lying between them. Germline V lookup: CDR1 SGHKS, CDR2 YYEKEE (reference sequence). The full variable domain, rest sourced from reference TRBV5-5 and TRBJ1-3, is DAGVTQSPTHLIKTRGQQVTLRCSPISGHKSVSWYQQVLGQGPQFIFQYYEKEERGRGNFPDRFSARQFPNYSSELNVNALLLGDSALYLCASSTERGLRGNTIYFGEGSWLTVV.

The chain is built from TRBV6-1 and TRBJ1-1; no reliable D call. Germline V gene lookup returns CDR1 MNHNS and CDR2 SASEGT. The CDR3 totals 12 residues. Trimming removed 0 bases at V and 1 base at J, with 0 bases between. The CDR3 loop is CASSEANTEAFF. CDR3 DNA: TGTGCCAGCAGTGAAGCGAACACTGAAGCTTTCTTT.

Note on this clone: Other DNA sequences in this sample translate to the same CDR3. The rearrangement links TRBV5-6 to TRBJ2-3, with D unclear. This CDR3 has 14 amino acids. The V end was cut by 4 bases, the J end by 2 bases, with 11 bases between. Germline V gene sequence: CDR1 SGHDT, CDR2 YYEEEE. The CDR3 here is CASSPTLPTDTQYF. CDR3 DNA sequence: TGTGCCAGCAGCCCGACTCTACCCACAGATACGCAGTATTTT.

The rearrangement joins TRBV30 to TRBJ1-2; D remains unclear. V dropped 5 bases and J dropped 2 bases, with 9 bases sitting between them. CDR1 and CDR2 (germline): GTSNPN, SVGIG (reference sequence). This CDR3 is 12 amino acids long. The CDR3 loop is CAWLRENYGYTF. CDR3 coding DNA: TGTGCCTGGTTGAGGGAGAACTATGGCTACACCTTC.